This TCR beta chain was recovered during a study of CXCR3-negative and CXCR3-positive naive CD8 T cells. Libraries were UMI-labeled 5' RACE TRB cDNA. From its re-call of the 5' RACE reads, TCRdb lists each CDR3 protein once, without DNA. In total, the table holds about 89,000 distinct CDR3 sequences. General study points: Naive subsets showed comparable surface CD5, and TCR interaction strength was also inferred from TRB CDR3 physicochemistry. Hydrophobicity of TRB CDR3s was greater in CXCR3-positive naive cells than in CXCR3-negative naive cells.

As for this clonotype: The antigen is undetermined.

The CDR3 is made up of 12 amino acids. Looked up from germline, CDR1 is GTSNPN and CDR2 is SVGIG (reference sequence). V gene TRBV30 combines with J gene TRBJ2-7. Material: naive CXCR3+ CD8+ T cells from blood. Subset indicated: CD45RO-CCR7+CD27+CD95- naive CD8+ T cells expressing CXCR3 (TNR3+). The sequence derives from a human donor in good health. Some clones in this sample may be carry-over from other donors' samples. This chain's CDR3 is CAWSVESTEQYF.